This T cell receptor (beta chain) was sequenced during a study of cytomegalovirus exposure and HLA in healthy donors. Study-level results: Reportedly, cytomegalovirus status was diagnosed with high sensitivity and specificity.

PCR was performed using 60 Vbeta and 13 Jbeta primers. This table comes from immunoSEQ multiplex PCR, and its TCRdb copy is limited to in-frame clones, with some not included. Of about 83,000 clones in the sample, 81% were seen once. As to this clone: Its target is unknown.

This CDR3 region has 15 residues. V lost 10 bases to trimming and J lost 0 bases, with 20 bases between them. CDR1 and CDR2 (germline): SGHDT, YYEEEE. This chain joins TRBV5-6 and TRBJ2-7; D might be TRBD2 (6 bases). Sequenced material: PBMCs. The sequence was collected from a woman in her 30s in good health and CMV-seronegative. The CDR3 DNA reads TGTGCCGGCACCTCCTGGGGAGGTAGCTCCTACGAGCAGTACTTC. This encodes CAGTSWGGSSYEQYF.